The 17 T cell receptor beta chains below come from one sample, sequenced in a study of control samples from healthy donors and cancer patients. Produced via immunoSEQ multiplex PCR; TCRdb's table is partial and in-frame only. This table holds roughly 81,000 clones, around 83% found once. Sequenced material: PBMCs. These receptors were collected from a man aged 55 to 70 with head and neck cancer.

The V and J genes are TRBV6-1 and TRBJ1-6; D is unresolved. Germline values: CDR1 MNHNS, CDR2 SASEGT. V was pared by 1 base and J by 1 base, with 8 bases between. The length of the CDR3 is 16 residues. The CDR3 loop reads CASSEVVQSYNSPLHF. The DNA for the CDR3 is TGTGCCAGCAGTGAAGTGGTCCAGTCCTATAATTCACCCCTCCACTTT.

V gene TRBV29-1 combines with J gene TRBJ2-7, with TRBD1 matching 9 bases. Trimming at V came to 7 bases and at J to 4 bases, leaving 5 bases not matched to a gene. From germline, CDR1 is SQVTM and CDR2 ANQGSEA. CDR3 size: 12 residues. This CDR3 is CSGTGDSYEQYF. Here the CDR3 DNA reads TGCAGCGGGACAGGGGATTCGTACGAGCAGTACTTC.

The V and J genes are TRBV19 and TRBJ1-6; possible D gene TRBD1, 6 bases. Trimming took 5 bases from V and 10 from J, leaving 18 bases between them. The CDR3 loop spans 15 amino acids. Germline CDR1 is LNHDA and CDR2 is SQIVND (reference sequence). The CDR3 DNA reads TGTGCCAGTAGTCCGTCGGGGGGGCCGAGGTCACCCCTCCACTTT. Its translation is CASSPSGGPRSPLHF.

This clone has just a few counts. This chain uses TRBV18 with TRBJ2-1; D unresolved. V was pared by 3 bases and J by 4 bases, with 16 bases between. The CDR3 spans 16 residues. Germline-derived CDR1 and CDR2 are KGHSH and LQKENI. The CDR3 sequence: CASSPVQGPYYNEQFF. CDR3 bases: TGTGCCAGCTCACCGGTACAAGGGCCCTATTACAATGAGCAGTTCTTC.

This clone was seen a single time. This chain links TRBV5-4 with TRBJ2-6; 11 nucleotides match TRBD2. Germline V lookup: CDR1 SGHNT, CDR2 YYREEE (reference sequence). J was trimmed by 2 bases and V by 9 bases; bases with no gene match: 7. The CDR3 covers 16 residues. CDR3 sequence reads: CATQLSGGAGANVLTF. CDR3 DNA: TGTGCCACCCAGCTTAGCGGGGGGGCTGGGGCCAACGTCCTGACTTTC.

This clone was detected only once. This chain links TRBV5-1 with TRBJ2-1; D is unclear. This CDR3 contains 14 residues. Germline V gives CDR1 SGHRS, CDR2 YFSETQ. Trimming cost V 1 base and J 6 bases, with 11 bases left between them. In DNA form, the CDR3 reads TGCGCCAGCAGCTTGCAAGCGCTTAGCAATGAGCAGTTCTTC. It codes for CASSLQALSNEQFF. Filled out from reference TRBV5-1 and TRBJ2-1, the complete variable domain reads KAGVTQTPRYLIKTRGQQVTLSCSPISGHRSVSWYQQTPGQGLQFLFEYFSETQRNKGNFPGRFSGRQFSNSRSEMNVSTLELGDSALYLCASSLQALSNEQFFGPGTRLTVL.

The chain uses TRBV28 and TRBJ1-1; 7 positions match TRBD1. CDR3 length: 13 amino acids. Germline CDR1 MDHEN, CDR2 SYDVKM. Trimming removed 4 bases from V and 6 bases from J; junction bases left unmatched: 5. The CDR3 here is CASSSYRGPEAFF. DNA for the CDR3: TGTGCCAGCAGTTCCTACAGGGGACCTGAAGCTTTCTTT.

The CDR3 loop reads CASTRRGQGQRRELFF. For the CDR3, the DNA is TGTGCCAGCACCAGGAGGGGACAGGGCCAAAGAAGGGAGCTGTTTTTT. The chain combines TRBV2 with TRBJ2-2; 9 nucleotides line up with TRBD1. J lost 9 bases, V lost 7 bases, and 15 bases had no gene match. This CDR3 region has 16 residues. Germline V gives CDR1 SNHLY, CDR2 FYNNEI.

The chain links TRBV2 to TRBJ2-3, with TRBD2 matching over 8 bases. V dropped 7 bases and J dropped 8; count of bases not matched to a gene: 14. The CDR3 spans 15 residues. Germline V gene sequence: CDR1 SNHLY, CDR2 FYNNEI. The CDR3 spells CASKDWRGAEGTQYF. In DNA form, the CDR3 reads TGTGCCAGCAAGGACTGGCGGGGGGCCGAGGGTACGCAGTATTTT.

The chain joins TRBV6-6 to TRBJ2-7; 8 bases align to TRBD1. V trimming: 2 bases; J trimming: 12 bases; junction bases outside the gene matches: 9. Germline V CDR1 and CDR2: MNHNY, SVGAGI (reference sequence). The CDR3 totals 13 residues. The CDR3 DNA follows: TGTGCCAGCAGTTACGCCCGACAGGGGCGATGGTACTTC. This encodes CASSYARQGRWYF.

The chain couples TRBV3-1 (or the pseudogene TRBV3-2) to TRBJ1-5; D remains ambiguous. The CDR3 runs to 14 residues. The germline CDR1 and CDR2 sequences are LGHDT and YNNKEL (reference sequence). The V end was cut by 1 base, the J end by 7 bases, with 11 bases between. CDR3 residues: CASSQGRAGQPQHF. The CDR3 bases are TGTGCCAGCAGCCAAGGGAGGGCCGGCCAGCCCCAGCATTTT.

The V gene is TRBV11-2, the J gene TRBJ2-7; 10 nucleotides match TRBD1. Trimming took 5 bases from V and 2 from J; bases not matched to a gene: 6. The CDR3 length is 15 residues. The germline V gene has CDR1 SGHAT and CDR2 FQNNGV. In DNA, the CDR3 is TGTGCCAGCAGCCGGGCGGGACAGGGGACCTACGAGCAGTACTTC. Translated: CASSRAGQGTYEQYF.

The rearrangement links TRBV27 to TRBJ2-7; 8 bases map to TRBD2. CDR1 is MNHEY, CDR2 SMNVEV, per germline (reference sequence). V was clipped by 3 bases and J by 3 bases; unmatched bases: 4. There are 14 residues in the CDR3. The CDR3 bases are TGTGCCAGCAGTTTTAGCGGGATCCGCTACGAGCAGTACTTC. This translates into CASSFSGIRYEQYF.

Written as DNA, the CDR3 is TGTGCCAGCAGTTTATTAATGGGACAGCAGAACACTGAAGCTTTCTTT. Residues: CASSLLMGQQNTEAFF. The J gene is TRBJ1-1, the V gene TRBV27; TRBD1 agrees at 7 bases. The CDR3 extends over 16 amino acids. Per germline, CDR1 MNHEY and CDR2 SMNVEV (reference sequence). V lost 1 base and J lost 1; bases outside the gene matches: 6.

The chain is built from TRBV5-1 and TRBJ2-7; 11 bases agree with TRBD2. CDR3 length equals 15 residues. From germline, CDR1 is SGHRS and CDR2 YFSETQ. Trimming removed 2 bases from V and 2 bases from J; junction bases left unmatched: 3. DNA of the CDR3: TGCGCCAGCAGCTTTGGGACTAGCGGAGCCTACGAGCAGTACTTC. This translates into CASSFGTSGAYEQYF.

This clone was seen once. V usage is TRBV7-2 and J usage is TRBJ1-5; the D is unclear. This CDR3 comprises 12 residues. V lost 3 bases, J lost 3 bases, and 3 bases lay in between. From germline, CDR1 is SGHTA and CDR2 FQGNSA. The CDR3 DNA sequence: TGTGCCAGCAGCTTCAACAATCAGCCCCAGCATTTT. Amino acids: CASSFNNQPQHF. Filled out from reference TRBV7-2 and TRBJ1-5, the complete variable domain reads GAGVSQSPSNKVTEKGKDVELRCDPISGHTALYWYRQSLGQGLEFLIYFQGNSAPDKSGLPSDRFSAERTGGSVSTLTIQRTQQEDSAVYLCASSFNNQPQHFGDGTRLSIL.

The rearrangement joins TRBV7-2 to TRBJ2-2; no firm D call. V was cut by 2 bases and J by 3 bases, with 4 bases left in between. This CDR3 is built from 13 residues. Germline assignment: CDR1 SGHTA and CDR2 FQGNSA. The CDR3 sequence: CASSLIYTGELFF. In DNA form, the CDR3 reads TGTGCCAGCAGCTTAATTTACACCGGGGAGCTGTTTTTT.